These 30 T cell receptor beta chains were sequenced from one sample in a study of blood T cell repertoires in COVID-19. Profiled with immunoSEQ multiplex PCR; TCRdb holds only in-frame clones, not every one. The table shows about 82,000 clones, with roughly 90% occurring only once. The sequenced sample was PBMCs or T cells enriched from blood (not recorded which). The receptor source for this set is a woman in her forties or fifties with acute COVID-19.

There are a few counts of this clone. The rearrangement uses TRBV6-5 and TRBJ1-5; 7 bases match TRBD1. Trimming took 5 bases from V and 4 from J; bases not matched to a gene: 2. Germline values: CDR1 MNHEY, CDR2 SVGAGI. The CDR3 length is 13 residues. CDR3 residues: CASSPDRNQPQHF. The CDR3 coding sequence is TGTGCCAGCAGTCCGGACAGGAATCAGCCCCAGCATTTT.

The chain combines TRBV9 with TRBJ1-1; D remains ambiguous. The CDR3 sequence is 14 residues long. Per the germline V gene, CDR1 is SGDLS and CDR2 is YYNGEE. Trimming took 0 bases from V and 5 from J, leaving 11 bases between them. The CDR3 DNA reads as TGTGCCAGCAGCGTAGAAGGCGGGAGGACTGAAGCTTTCTTT. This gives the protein CASSVEGGRTEAFF. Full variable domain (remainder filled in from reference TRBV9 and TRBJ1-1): DSGVTQTPKHLITATGQRVTLRCSPRSGDLSVYWYQQSLDQGLQFLIQYYNGEERAKGNILERFSAQQFPDLHSELNLSSLELGDSALYFCASSVEGGRTEAFFGQGTRLTVV.

This CDR3 is CASSEGRDQPQHF. The CDR3 region has the DNA TGTGCCAGCAGTGAGGGCAGAGATCAGCCCCAGCATTTT. The gene calls are TRBV6-1 and TRBJ1-5; D unresolved. CDR1 and CDR2 (germline): MNHNS, SASEGT. V lost 3 bases, J lost 5 bases, and 8 bases lay in between. CDR3 length equals 13 residues.

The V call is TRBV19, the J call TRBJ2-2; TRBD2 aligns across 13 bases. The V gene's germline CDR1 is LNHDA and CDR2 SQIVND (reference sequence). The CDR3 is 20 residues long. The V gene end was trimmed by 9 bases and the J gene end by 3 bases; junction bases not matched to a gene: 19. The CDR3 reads CASNPRTSGRGGTYTGELFF. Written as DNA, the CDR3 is TGTGCCAGCAACCCTCGGACTAGCGGGAGAGGGGGGACATACACCGGGGAGCTGTTTTTT.

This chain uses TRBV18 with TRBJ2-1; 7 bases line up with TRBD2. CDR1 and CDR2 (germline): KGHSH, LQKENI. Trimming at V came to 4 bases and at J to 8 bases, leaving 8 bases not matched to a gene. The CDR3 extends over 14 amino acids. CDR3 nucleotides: TGTGCCAGCTCACTAAACGAGGGAGGGCATGAGCAGTTCTTC. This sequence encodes CASSLNEGGHEQFF.

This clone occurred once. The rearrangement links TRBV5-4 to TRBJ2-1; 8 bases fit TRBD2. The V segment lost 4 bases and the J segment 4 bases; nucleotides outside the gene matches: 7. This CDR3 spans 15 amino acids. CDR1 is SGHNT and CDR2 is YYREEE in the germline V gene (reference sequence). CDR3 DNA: TGTGCCAGCAGCGTTAGCGGGGCTAGTTACAATGAGCAGTTCTTC. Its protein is CASSVSGASYNEQFF.

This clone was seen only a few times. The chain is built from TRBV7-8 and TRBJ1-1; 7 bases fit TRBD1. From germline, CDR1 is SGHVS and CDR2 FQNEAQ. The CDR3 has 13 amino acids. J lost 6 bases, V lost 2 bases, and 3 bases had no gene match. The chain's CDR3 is CASSLKGGPEAFF. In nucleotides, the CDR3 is TGTGCCAGCAGCTTAAAAGGGGGCCCTGAAGCTTTCTTT.

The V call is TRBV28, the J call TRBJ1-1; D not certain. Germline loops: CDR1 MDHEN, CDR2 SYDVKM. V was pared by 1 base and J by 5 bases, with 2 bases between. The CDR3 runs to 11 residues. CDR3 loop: CASSLSTEAFF. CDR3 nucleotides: TGTGCCAGCAGTTTATCAACTGAAGCTTTCTTT.

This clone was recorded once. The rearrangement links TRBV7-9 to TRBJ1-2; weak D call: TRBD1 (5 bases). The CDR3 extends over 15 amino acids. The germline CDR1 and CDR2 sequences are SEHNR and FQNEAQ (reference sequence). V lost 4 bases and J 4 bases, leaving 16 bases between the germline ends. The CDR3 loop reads CASSSHGADLYGYTF. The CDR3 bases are TGTGCCAGCAGCTCACATGGGGCCGATCTCTATGGCTACACCTTC.

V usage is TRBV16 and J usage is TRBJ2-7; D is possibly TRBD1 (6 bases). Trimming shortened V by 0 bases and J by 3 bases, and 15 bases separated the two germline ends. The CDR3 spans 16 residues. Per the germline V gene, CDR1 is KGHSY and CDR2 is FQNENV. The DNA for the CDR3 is TGTGCCAGCAGCCAATCACCGGGACACGGGATCTACGAGCAGTACTTC. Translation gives CASSQSPGHGIYEQYF.

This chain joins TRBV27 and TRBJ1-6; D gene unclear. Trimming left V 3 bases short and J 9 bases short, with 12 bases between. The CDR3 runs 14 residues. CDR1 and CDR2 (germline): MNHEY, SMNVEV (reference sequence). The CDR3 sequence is CASSFGRFGSPLHF. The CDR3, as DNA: TGTGCCAGCAGTTTCGGCAGGTTCGGTTCACCCCTCCACTTT.

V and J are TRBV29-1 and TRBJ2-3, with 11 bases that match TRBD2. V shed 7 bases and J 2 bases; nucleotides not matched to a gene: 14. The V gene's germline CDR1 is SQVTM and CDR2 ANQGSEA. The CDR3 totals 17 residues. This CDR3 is CSALSGRVVRFTDTQYF. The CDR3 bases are TGCAGCGCCCTTAGCGGGAGGGTGGTTCGTTTCACAGATACGCAGTATTTT.

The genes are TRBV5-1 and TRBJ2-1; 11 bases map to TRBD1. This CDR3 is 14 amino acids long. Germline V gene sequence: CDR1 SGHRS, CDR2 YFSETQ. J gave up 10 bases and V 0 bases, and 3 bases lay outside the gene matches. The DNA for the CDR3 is TGCGCCAGCAGCTTGGTGAGGGACAGGGGGGAGCAGTTCTTC. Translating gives CASSLVRDRGEQFF.

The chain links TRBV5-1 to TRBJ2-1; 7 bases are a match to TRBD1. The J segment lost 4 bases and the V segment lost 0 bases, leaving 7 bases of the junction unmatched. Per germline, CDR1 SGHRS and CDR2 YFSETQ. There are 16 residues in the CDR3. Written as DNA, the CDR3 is TGCGCCAGCAGCTTGGAAAAGGCAGGGGGTTACAATGAGCAGTTCTTC. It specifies CASSLEKAGGYNEQFF.

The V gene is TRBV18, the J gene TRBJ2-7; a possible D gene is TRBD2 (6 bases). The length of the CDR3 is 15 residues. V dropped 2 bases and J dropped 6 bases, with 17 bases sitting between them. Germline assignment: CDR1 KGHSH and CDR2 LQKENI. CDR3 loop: CASSPRQGGSTEQYF. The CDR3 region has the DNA TGTGCCAGCTCACCAAGGCAGGGAGGTTCTACCGAGCAGTACTTC.

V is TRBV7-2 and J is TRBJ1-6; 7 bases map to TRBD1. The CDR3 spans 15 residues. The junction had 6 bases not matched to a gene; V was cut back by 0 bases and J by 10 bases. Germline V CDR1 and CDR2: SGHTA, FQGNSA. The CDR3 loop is CASSLALGGISPLHF. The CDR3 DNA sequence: TGTGCCAGCAGCTTAGCGTTAGGGGGCATCTCACCCCTCCACTTT.

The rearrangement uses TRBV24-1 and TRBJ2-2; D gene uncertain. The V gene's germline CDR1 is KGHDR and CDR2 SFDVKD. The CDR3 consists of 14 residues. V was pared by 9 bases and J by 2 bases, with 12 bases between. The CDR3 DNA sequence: TGTGCCACCGGTGGTCGAGGAAACACCGGGGAGCTGTTTTTT. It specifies CATGGRGNTGELFF.

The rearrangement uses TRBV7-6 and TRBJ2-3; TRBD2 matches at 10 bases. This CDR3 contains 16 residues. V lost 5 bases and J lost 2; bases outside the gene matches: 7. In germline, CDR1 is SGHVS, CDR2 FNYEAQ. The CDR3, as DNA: TGTGCCAGCAGCCCCGGACTAGCGGAGACCACAGATACGCAGTATTTT. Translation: CASSPGLAETTDTQYF.

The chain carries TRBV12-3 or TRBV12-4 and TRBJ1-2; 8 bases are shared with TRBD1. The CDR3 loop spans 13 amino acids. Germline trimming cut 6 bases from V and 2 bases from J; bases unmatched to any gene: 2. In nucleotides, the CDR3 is TGTGCCAGCAGCGACAGGGGAAACTATGGCTACACCTTC. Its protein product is CASSDRGNYGYTF.

The CDR3 nucleotides read TGTGCCAGTAGTTTCGGACAGACTACAGATACGCAGTATTTT. Translation: CASSFGQTTDTQYF. The chain employs TRBV19 and TRBJ2-3; D is possibly TRBD1 (6 bases). The germline V gene encodes CDR1 LNHDA and CDR2 SQIVND (reference sequence). There are 14 residues in the CDR3. With 5 bases removed from V and 3 bases from J, the gap between germline ends came to 12 bases.

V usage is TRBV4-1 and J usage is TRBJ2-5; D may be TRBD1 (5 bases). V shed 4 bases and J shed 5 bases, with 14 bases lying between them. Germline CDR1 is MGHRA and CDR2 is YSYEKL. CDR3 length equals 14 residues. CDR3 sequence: CASSLLQGMETQYF. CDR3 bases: TGCGCCAGCAGCCTTCTCCAGGGTATGGAGACCCAGTACTTC.

The CDR3 bases are TGTGCCAGCAGCTCCAGGGAATCCTACGAGCAGTACTTC. This sequence encodes CASSSRESYEQYF. The rearrangement links TRBV11-3 to TRBJ2-7; a possible D gene is TRBD1 (5 bases). This CDR3 has 13 residues. The V and J ends lost 4 bases and 1 base respectively, with 8 bases between them. Germline V gene sequence: CDR1 SGHNT, CDR2 YENEEA.

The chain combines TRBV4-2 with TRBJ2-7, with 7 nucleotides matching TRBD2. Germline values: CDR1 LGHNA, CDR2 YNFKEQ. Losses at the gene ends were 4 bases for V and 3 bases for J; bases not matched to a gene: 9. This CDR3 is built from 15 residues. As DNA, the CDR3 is TGTGCCAGCAGCCCTTCCCGGGACTACATCTACGAGCAGTACTTC. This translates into CASSPSRDYIYEQYF.

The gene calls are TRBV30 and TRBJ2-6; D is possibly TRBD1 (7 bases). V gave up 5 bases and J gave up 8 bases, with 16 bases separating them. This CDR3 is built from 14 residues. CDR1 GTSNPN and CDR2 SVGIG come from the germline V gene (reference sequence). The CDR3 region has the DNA TGTGCCTGGTTCCACCCAGGGGGGACCAACGTCCTGACTTTC. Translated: CAWFHPGGTNVLTF.

This CDR3 is CAWSRRSGRSPYNEQFF. CDR3 nucleotides: TGTGCCTGGAGCCGGAGGAGCGGGAGGTCCCCCTACAATGAGCAGTTCTTC. The chain employs TRBV30 and TRBJ2-1, with 9 bases lining up with TRBD2. The trim removed 3 bases at V and 2 bases at J, leaving 11 bases unmatched. This CDR3 is built from 17 residues. From germline, CDR1 is GTSNPN and CDR2 SVGIG (reference sequence).

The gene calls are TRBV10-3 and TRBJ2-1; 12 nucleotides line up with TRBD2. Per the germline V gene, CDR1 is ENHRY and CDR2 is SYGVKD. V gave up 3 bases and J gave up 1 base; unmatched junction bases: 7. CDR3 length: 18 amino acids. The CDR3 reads CAISDRTSGVLSYNEQFF. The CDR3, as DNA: TGTGCCATCAGTGATCGGACTAGCGGGGTCTTGTCCTACAATGAGCAGTTCTTC.

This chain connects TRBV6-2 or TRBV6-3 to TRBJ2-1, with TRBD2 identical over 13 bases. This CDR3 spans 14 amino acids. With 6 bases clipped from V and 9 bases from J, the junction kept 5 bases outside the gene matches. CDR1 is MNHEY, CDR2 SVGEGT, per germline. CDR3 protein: CASSGLAGVGEQFF. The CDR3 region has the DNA TGTGCCAGCAGCGGACTAGCGGGAGTGGGTGAGCAGTTCTTC.

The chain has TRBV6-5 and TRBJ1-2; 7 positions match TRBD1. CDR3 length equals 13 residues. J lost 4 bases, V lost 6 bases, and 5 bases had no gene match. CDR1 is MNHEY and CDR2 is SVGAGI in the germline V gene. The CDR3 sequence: CASSIQGSYGYTF. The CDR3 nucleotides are TGTGCCAGCAGCATACAGGGGAGCTATGGCTACACCTTC.

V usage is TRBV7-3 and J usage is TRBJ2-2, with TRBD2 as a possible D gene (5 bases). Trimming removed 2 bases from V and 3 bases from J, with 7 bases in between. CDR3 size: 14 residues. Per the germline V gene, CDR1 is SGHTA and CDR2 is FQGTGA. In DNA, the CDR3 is TGTGCCAGCAGCTTAGGACTTGACACCGGGGAGCTGTTTTTT. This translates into CASSLGLDTGELFF.

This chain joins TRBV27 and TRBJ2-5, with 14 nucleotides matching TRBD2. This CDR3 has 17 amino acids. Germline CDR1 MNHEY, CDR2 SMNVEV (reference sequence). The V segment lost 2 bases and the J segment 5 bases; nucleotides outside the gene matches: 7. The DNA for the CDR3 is TGTGCCAGCAGTTTAACCGGGACTAGCGGGAGTTGGGAGACCCAGTACTTC. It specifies CASSLTGTSGSWETQYF.